Listed below are T cell receptor beta chains from one sample, sequenced in a study of control samples from healthy donors and cancer patients. Using immunoSEQ multiplex PCR, the repertoire was profiled, and TCRdb retains in-frame clones only, with some absent. The sample shows around 230,000 clones, roughly 94% of them seen only once. Sequencing used blood. The receptors were gathered from a man aged 50 or older in good health. Each CDR3 is given with its conserved first and last residue. The order of the fields is V gene, D gene, clone size, CDR3 length, J gene, CDR3 protein, CDR3 DNA. The D gene is left open where the match is weak. Expanded clones are given a class, and other clones once, few, many or no size at all.

TRBV7-3	TRBD1	once	15	TRBJ2-7	CASSPGGSAAYEQYF	TGTGCCAGCAGCCCAGGGGGAAGCGCCGCCTACGAGCAGTACTTC
TRBV28	TRBD2	NA	20	TRBJ2-2	CASSLWGTSGGARSTGELFF	TGTGCCAGCAGTTTATGGGGGACTAGCGGGGGGGCCCGGTCGACCGGGGAGCTGTTTTTT
TRBV5-5	NA	NA	14	TRBJ1-2	CASSLSQGPHGYTF	TGTGCCAGCAGCTTATCGCAGGGTCCCCATGGCTACACCTTC
TRBV5-1	NA	NA	13	TRBJ1-2	CASSPPGADGYTF	TGCGCCAGCAGCCCTCCTGGGGCAGATGGCTACACCTTC
TRBV9	NA	NA	17	TRBJ2-5	CASSVAPGRGSKETQYF	TGTGCCAGCAGCGTAGCTCCAGGACGGGGATCCAAAGAGACCCAGTACTTC
TRBV4-2	NA	NA	16	TRBJ1-1	CASSQDKGRVDTEAFF	TGTGCCAGCAGCCAGGATAAGGGCCGGGTTGACACTGAAGCTTTCTTT
TRBV4-1	TRBD1	NA	17	TRBJ1-5	CASSQYRGSNSNQPQHF	TGCGCCAGCAGCCAATACAGGGGGAGCAATAGCAATCAGCCCCAGCATTTT
TRBV19	NA	NA	13	TRBJ2-2	CASSSGNTGELFF	TGTGCCAGTAGTTCGGGGAACACCGGGGAGCTGTTTTTT
TRBV19	TRBD1	NA	15	TRBJ1-4	CASKRGGQGNEKLFF	TGTGCCAGTAAACGAGGGGGCCAAGGTAATGAAAAACTGTTTTTT
TRBV5-1	TRBD1	NA	16	TRBJ1-4	CASSPGTVEGNEKLFF	TGCGCCAGCAGCCCCGGGACAGTTGAGGGAAATGAAAAACTGTTTTTT
TRBV10-1	NA	NA	14	TRBJ1-2	CASSESSGDYGYTF	TGCGCCAGCAGTGAGTCCTCAGGGGACTATGGCTACACCTTC
TRBV3-1/TRBV3-2	TRBD1	NA	16	TRBJ1-1	CASSQEWGRGFAEAFF	TGTGCCAGCAGCCAAGAGTGGGGCAGGGGGTTTGCTGAAGCTTTCTTT
TRBV15	NA	NA	16	TRBJ2-2	CATSRTRTENTGELFF	TGTGCCACCAGCAGAACCAGGACGGAAAACACCGGGGAGCTGTTTTTT
TRBV5-1	NA	NA	17	TRBJ1-6	CASSLAPAGSRDSPLHF	TGCGCCAGCAGCTTGGCGCCTGCAGGCTCACGGGATTCACCCCTCCACTTT
TRBV5-4	NA	once	16	TRBJ2-1	CASFKTGRASSYEQFF	TGTGCCAGCTTCAAAACGGGCAGGGCGAGCTCCTATGAGCAGTTCTTC
TRBV7-2	NA	NA	14	TRBJ1-6	CASSLAQSNSPLHF	TGTGCCAGCAGCTTAGCGCAAAGTAATTCACCCCTCCACTTT
TRBV30	NA	NA	13	TRBJ2-7	CASRGQTAYEQYF	TGTGCCTCCCGGGGACAAACGGCCTACGAGCAGTACTTC
TRBV9	TRBD2	once	16	TRBJ2-7	CASSDQIAGGPYEQYF	TGTGCCAGCAGCGATCAAATAGCGGGGGGGCCCTACGAGCAGTACTTC
TRBV18	NA	NA	13	TRBJ2-5	CASSSGDQETQYF	TGTGCCAGCTCATCCGGGGACCAAGAGACCCAGTACTTC
TRBV9	TRBD1	NA	17	TRBJ2-6	CASSERQGSSGANVLTF	TGTGCCAGCAGCGAGCGACAGGGCAGCTCTGGGGCCAACGTCCTGACTTTC
TRBV7-2	NA	once	13	TRBJ2-7	CASSFTPVQGGYF	TGTGCCAGCAGCTTCACACCGGTCCAGGGTGGGTACTTC
TRBV28	NA	NA	13	TRBJ1-1	CASSAGGLTEAFF	TGTGCCAGCAGCGCTGGGGGGCTCACTGAAGCTTTCTTT
TRBV6-2/TRBV6-3	NA	NA	14	TRBJ2-5	CASSTRRPQETQYF	TGTGCCAGCAGCACCAGGAGGCCGCAAGAGACCCAGTACTTC
TRBV15	TRBD1	NA	15	TRBJ1-4	CATSRGSGGNEKLFF	TGTGCCACCAGCAGAGGGTCAGGGGGAAATGAAAAACTGTTTTTT
TRBV27	NA	NA	16	TRBJ2-6	CASSLSTGSGANVLTF	TGTGCCAGCAGTTTATCGACCGGGAGCGGGGCCAACGTCCTGACTTTC